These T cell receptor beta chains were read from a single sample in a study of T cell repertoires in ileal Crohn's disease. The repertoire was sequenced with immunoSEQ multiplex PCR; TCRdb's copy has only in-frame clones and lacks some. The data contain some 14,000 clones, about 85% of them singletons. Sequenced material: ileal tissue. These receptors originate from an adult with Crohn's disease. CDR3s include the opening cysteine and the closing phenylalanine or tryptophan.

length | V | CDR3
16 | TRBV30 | CAWIATRFQPGLEAFF
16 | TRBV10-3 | CAISHPGQGVTDTQYF
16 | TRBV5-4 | CASSLWTSGEEKTQYF
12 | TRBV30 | CAWSLSGWEQFF
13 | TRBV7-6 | CASSPGPVYGYTF
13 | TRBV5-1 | CASTRDSQYGYTF
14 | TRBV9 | CASSGGTDQETQYF
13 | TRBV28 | CASSPPGAYGYTF
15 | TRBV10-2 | CASSEPPTSLTEAFF
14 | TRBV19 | CASSMASGRKEQYF
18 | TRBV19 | CASSILSGTGIAKNIQYF
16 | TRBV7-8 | CASSSPGQRVNSPLHF
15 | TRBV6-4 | CASSDSSGGADTQYF
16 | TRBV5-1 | CASSPGFSRAGNTIYF
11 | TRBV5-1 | CASWGGSEQYF
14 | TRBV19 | CASSIQGFNYGYTF
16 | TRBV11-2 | CASSFMATSGSYEQFF
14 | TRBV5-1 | CASSTGSGANVLTF
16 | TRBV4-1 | CASSPTGLAAYNEQFF
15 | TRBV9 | CASSDGTSGVGEQYF
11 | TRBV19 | CASSRQLSAFF
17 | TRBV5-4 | CASSLASGGVFTDTQYF
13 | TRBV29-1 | CSVGQGLNTEAFF
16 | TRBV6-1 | CASSEARGSYNSPLHF
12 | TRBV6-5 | CASSSPNQPQHF
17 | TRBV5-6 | CASSLLGRNRVYTEAFF
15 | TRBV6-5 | CASTSPEGANYGYTF
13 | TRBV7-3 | CASSLEQGREAFF
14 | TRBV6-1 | CASRTSGGTDTQYF
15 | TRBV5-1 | CASIEGVGDYTEAFF
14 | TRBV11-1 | CASSVRDRGLEQYF
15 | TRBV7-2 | CASSSTGVSYEKLFF
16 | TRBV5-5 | CASSWGGASVALGYTF
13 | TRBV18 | CASSSRQYNEQFF
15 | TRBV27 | CASRKDRGLGYGYTF
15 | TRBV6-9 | CASRRHRGRAYEQYF
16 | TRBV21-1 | CASSTEEATSTDTQYF
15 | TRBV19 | CASRRGDVWTGELFF